One sample yielded the 4 T cell receptor beta chains listed below, sequenced in a study of tumor-infiltrating lymphocytes in primary liver carcinoma. Both RNA and DNA were isolated together from approximately 20-30 mg of bulk tissue that had not been sorted. With around 490 ng total RNA as template and a constant-region primer, TCR beta cDNA was made. Libraries for TCR beta were built through three nested multiplex PCR rounds, which together made up a slightly modified ARM-PCR procedure. Two initial PCR rounds of about 9 cycles each paired TRBV1-TRBV30 forward primers with a C-beta reverse primer. TCRdb itself ran the multiplex PCR reads through MiXCR, one entry per CDR3 protein. Of about 78,000 distinct CDR3 sequences detected, around 75% appear once; the ten largest clones hold around 15%. The sequenced sample was liver tumor tissue from sampling region 4. Subset denoted: tumor region T4, right-lateral pole. These receptor sequences come from a woman aged 55-69 years with primary liver carcinoma and hepatitis B virus infection.

Of note for this clonotype: Here the CDR3 omits its conserved ending phenylalanine or tryptophan, so a read error is the likely source. The V gene is TRBV4-1, the J gene TRBJ2-5; no reliable D call. In germline, CDR1 is MGHRA, CDR2 YSYEKL. CDR3 length: 14 residues. The CDR3 loop is CASSPRHLQETQYL. As DNA, the CDR3 is TGTGCCAGCAGCCCCCGACATCTCCAAGAGACCCAGTACCTC.

Regarding this clonotype: A much bigger clone sits one base away, suggesting this may be a read error. The rearrangement links TRBV11-1 to TRBJ1-2; D uncertain. This CDR3 contains 13 residues. Germline V lookup: CDR1 SGHAT, CDR2 FQDESV (reference sequence). The V gene lost 1 base and the J gene lost 5 bases, with 8 bases spanning the gap. The CDR3 is CASSLVHKYGYTF. CDR3 sequence (DNA): TGTGCCAGCAGCTTAGTCCATAAGTATGGCTACACCTTC.

For this clonotype: Germline and junction disagree at one end, which may indicate a read error. The chain employs TRBV5-6 and TRBJ2-1; 7 nucleotides line up with TRBD2. Germline V gene lookup returns CDR1 SGHDT and CDR2 YYEEEE. CDR3 size: 17 residues. CDR3 bases: TGTGCCAGGAGCTTGTACCCCCCTTGGAGCCGCGGGAGAGGGCAGTTCTTC. This translates into CARSLYPPWSRGRGQFF. Supplemented by reference TRBV5-6 and TRBJ2-1, the full variable domain reads DAGVTQSPTHLIKTRGQQVTLRCSPKSGHDTVSWYQQALGQGPQFIFQYYEEEERQRGNFPDRFSGHQFPNYSSELNVNALLLGDSALYLCARSLYPPWSRGRGQFFGPGTRLTVL.

The V gene is TRBV11-3, the J gene TRBJ1-4, with 9 bases identical to TRBD1. CDR1 and CDR2 from the germline V gene are SGHNT and YENEEA. The CDR3 length is 18 residues. CDR3 DNA: TGTACCAACAGCTTAACCGGGACAGGGAATCTAGGAGGAGAAAAACTGTTTTTT. Residues: CTNSLTGTGNLGGEKLFF.